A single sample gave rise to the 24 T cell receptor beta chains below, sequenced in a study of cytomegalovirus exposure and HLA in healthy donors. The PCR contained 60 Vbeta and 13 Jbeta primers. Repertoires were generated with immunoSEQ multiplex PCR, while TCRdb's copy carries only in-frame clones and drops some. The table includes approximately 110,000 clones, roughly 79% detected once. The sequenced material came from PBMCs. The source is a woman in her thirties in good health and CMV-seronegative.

For the CDR3, the DNA is TGTGCCAGCAGATATACAGGGATGGGTCAGCCCCAGCATTTT. Its translation is CASRYTGMGQPQHF. The chain links TRBV28 to TRBJ1-5; TRBD1 might be the D (6 bases). Germline CDR1 and CDR2: MDHEN and SYDVKM. V lost 6 bases, J lost 6 bases, and 15 bases lay in between. There are 14 residues in the CDR3.

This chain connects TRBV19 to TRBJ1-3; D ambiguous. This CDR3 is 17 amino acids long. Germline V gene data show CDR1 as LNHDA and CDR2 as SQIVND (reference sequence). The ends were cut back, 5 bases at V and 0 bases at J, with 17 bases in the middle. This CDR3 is CASSSQSSSGSGNTIYF. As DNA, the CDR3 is TGTGCCAGTAGTTCTCAAAGTTCGAGCGGCTCTGGAAACACCATATATTTT.

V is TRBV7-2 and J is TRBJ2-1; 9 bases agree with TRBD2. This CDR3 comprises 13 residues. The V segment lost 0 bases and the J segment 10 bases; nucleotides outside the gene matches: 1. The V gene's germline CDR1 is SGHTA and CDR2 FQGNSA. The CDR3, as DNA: TGTGCCAGCAGCTTAGCGCGGGGGGGCGAGCAGTTCTTC. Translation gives CASSLARGGEQFF.

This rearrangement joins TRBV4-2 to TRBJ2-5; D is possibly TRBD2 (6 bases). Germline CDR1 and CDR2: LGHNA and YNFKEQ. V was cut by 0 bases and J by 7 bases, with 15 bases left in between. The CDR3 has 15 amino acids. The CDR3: CASSQEAAGIRTQYF. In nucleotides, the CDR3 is TGTGCCAGCAGCCAAGAGGCGGCGGGGATCCGGACCCAGTACTTC.

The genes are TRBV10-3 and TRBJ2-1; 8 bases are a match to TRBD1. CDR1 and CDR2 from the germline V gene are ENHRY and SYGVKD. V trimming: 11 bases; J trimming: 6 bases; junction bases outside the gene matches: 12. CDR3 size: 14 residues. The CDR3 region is CAASSDRAPNEQFF. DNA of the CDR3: TGTGCCGCGTCCTCGGACAGGGCCCCCAATGAGCAGTTCTTC.

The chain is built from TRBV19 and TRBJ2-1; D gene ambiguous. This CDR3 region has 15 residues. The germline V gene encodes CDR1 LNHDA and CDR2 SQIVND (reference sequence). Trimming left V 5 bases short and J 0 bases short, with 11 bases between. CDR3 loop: CASSLRGISYNEQFF. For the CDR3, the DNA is TGTGCCAGTAGTCTGCGAGGTATCTCCTACAATGAGCAGTTCTTC.

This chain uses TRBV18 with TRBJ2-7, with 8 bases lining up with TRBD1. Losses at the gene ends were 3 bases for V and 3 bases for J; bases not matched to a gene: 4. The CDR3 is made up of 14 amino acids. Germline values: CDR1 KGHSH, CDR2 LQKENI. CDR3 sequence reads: CASSPPGTGYEQYF. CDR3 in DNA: TGTGCCAGCTCACCCCCCGGGACAGGCTACGAGCAGTACTTC.

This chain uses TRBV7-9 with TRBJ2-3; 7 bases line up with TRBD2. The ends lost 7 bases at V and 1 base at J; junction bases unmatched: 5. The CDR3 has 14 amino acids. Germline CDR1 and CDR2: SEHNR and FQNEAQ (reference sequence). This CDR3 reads CASNSAGGTDTQYF. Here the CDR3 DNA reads TGTGCCAGCAACAGCGCGGGGGGCACAGATACGCAGTATTTT.

CDR3 sequence: CASLRTGGSGELFF. The DNA for the CDR3 is TGTGCCAGCCTAAGGACAGGGGGTTCCGGGGAGCTGTTTTTT. V and J are TRBV28 and TRBJ2-2, with TRBD1 matching over 10 bases. V lost 8 bases to trimming and J lost 6 bases; unmatched junction nucleotides: 6. The CDR3 runs to 14 residues. Germline CDR1 is MDHEN and CDR2 is SYDVKM.

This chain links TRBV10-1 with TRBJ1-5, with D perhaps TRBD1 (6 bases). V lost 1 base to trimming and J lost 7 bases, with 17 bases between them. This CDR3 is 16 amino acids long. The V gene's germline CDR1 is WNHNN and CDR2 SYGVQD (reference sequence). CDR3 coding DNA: TGCGCCAGCAGTGAGTTAAGGGGGGGACTAGGACAGCCCCAGCATTTT. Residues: CASSELRGGLGQPQHF.

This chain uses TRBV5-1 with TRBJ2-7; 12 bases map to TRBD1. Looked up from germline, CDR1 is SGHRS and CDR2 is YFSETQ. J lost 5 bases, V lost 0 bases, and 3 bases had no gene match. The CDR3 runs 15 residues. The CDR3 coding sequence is TGCGCCAGCAGCTTGGTTGGGACAGGGGGCGACGAGCAGTACTTC. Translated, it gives CASSLVGTGGDEQYF.

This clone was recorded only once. The CDR3 nucleotides read TGTGCCAGCAGCCAGTCTCACCCCAAATCCAATGAGCAGTTCTTC. It is translated as CASSQSHPKSNEQFF. The V call is TRBV21-1, the J call TRBJ2-1; the table gives TRBD1 as D, unverified against the DNA. TRBV21-1 is a recognized pseudogene. This CDR3 spans 15 amino acids.

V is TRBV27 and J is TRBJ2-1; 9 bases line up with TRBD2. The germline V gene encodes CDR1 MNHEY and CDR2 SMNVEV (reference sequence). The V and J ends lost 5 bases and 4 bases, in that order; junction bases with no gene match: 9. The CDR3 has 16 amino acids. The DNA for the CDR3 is TGTGCCAGCAGTCCCCACGCGGGAGGGTCGTACAATGAGCAGTTCTTC. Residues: CASSPHAGGSYNEQFF.

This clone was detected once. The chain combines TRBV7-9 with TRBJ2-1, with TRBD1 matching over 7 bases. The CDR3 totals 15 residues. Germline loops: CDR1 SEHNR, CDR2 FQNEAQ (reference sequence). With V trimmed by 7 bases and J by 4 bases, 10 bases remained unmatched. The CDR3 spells CASTRGGQQYNEQFF. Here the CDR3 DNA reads TGTGCCAGCACCCGTGGGGGACAGCAATACAATGAGCAGTTCTTC.

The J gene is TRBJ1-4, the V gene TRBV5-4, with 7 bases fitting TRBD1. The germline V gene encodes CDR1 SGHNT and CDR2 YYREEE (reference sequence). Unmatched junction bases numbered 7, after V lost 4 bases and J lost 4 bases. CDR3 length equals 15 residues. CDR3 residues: CASSLPGQFNEKLFF. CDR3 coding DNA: TGTGCCAGCAGCCTGCCGGGACAGTTTAATGAAAAACTGTTTTTT. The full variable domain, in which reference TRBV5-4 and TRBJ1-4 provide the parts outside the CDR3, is ETGVTQSPTHLIKTRGQQVTLRCSSQSGHNTVSWYQQALGQGPQFIFQYYREEENGRGNFPPRFSGLQFPNYSSELNVNALELDDSALYLCASSLPGQFNEKLFFGSGTQLSVL.

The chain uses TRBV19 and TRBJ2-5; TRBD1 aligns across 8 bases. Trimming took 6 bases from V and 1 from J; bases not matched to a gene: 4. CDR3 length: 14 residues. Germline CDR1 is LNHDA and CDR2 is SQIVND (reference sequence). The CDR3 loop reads CASRHGQGQETQYF. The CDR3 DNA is TGTGCCAGTAGACATGGACAGGGCCAAGAGACCCAGTACTTC.

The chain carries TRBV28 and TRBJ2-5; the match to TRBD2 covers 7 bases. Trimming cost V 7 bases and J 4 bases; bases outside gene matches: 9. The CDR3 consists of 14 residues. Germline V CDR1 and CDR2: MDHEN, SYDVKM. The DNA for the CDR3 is TGTGCCAGCATGGGTTGGGGGGAGGGAGAGACCCAGTACTTC. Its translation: CASMGWGEGETQYF. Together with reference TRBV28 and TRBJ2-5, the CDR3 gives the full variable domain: DVKVTQSSRYLVKRTGEKVFLECVQDMDHENMFWYRQDPGLGLRLIYFSYDVKMKEKGDIPEGYSVSREKKERFSLILESASTNQTSMYLCASMGWGEGETQYFGPGTRLLVL.

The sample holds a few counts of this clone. CDR3 sequence: CASSKQGTGELFF. DNA of the CDR3: TGTGCCAGCAGTAAACAGGGAACCGGGGAGCTGTTTTTT. The chain couples TRBV2 to TRBJ2-2, with D perhaps matching TRBD1 (6 bases). With 5 bases removed from V and 5 bases from J, the gap between germline ends came to 9 bases. Germline CDR1 and CDR2: SNHLY and FYNNEI. This CDR3 is 13 amino acids long.

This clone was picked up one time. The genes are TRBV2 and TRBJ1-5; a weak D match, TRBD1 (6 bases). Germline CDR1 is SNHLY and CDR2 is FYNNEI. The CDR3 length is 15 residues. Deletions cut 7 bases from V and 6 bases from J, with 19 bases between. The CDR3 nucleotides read TGTGCCAGCACCACCGCCTCAGGGGTAACTCAGCCCCAGCATTTT. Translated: CASTTASGVTQPQHF.

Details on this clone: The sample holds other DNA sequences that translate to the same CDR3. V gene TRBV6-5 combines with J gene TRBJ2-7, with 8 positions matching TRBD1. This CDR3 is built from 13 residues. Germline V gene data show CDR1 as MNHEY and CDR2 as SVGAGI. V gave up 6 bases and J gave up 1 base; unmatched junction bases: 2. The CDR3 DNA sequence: TGTGCCAGCAGAAACAGGGGGTCCTACGAGCAGTACTTC. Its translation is CASRNRGSYEQYF.

Here the CDR3 reads CASSTGRSQYF. DNA for the CDR3: TGCGCCAGCAGCACAGGACGCTCCCAGTACTTC. The J gene is TRBJ2-5, the V gene TRBV5-1; a weak D match, TRBD1 (5 bases). V was pared by 4 bases and J by 9 bases, with 10 bases between. The CDR3 has 11 residues. From germline, CDR1 is SGHRS and CDR2 YFSETQ.

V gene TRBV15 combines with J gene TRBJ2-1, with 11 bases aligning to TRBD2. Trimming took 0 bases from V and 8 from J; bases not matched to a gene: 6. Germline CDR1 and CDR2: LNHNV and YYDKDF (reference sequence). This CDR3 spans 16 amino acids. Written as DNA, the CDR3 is TGTGCCACCAGCAGAGATCGGCTAGCGGGAGGATATGAGCAGTTCTTC. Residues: CATSRDRLAGGYEQFF.

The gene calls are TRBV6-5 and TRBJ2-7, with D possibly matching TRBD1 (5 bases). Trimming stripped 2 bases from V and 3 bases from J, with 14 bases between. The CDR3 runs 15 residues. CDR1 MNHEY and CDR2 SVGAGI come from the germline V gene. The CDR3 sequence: CASSYIGSGFYEQYF. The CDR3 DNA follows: TGTGCCAGCAGTTACATTGGGTCAGGGTTCTACGAGCAGTACTTC.

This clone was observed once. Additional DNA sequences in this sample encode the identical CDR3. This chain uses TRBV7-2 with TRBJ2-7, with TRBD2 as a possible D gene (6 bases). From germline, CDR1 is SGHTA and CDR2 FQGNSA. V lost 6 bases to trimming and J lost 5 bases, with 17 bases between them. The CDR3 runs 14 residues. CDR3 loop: CASSPRWRADEQYF. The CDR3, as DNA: TGTGCCAGCAGTCCCCGGTGGAGGGCCGACGAGCAGTACTTC.